These 8 T cell receptor beta chains came from one sample sequenced in a study of graft-versus-host responses after intestinal transplantation (dated by TCRdb to the early 2020s). The method behind the library was the immunoSEQ multiplex PCR assay. TCRdb retrieved this table from immuneACCESS and kept in-frame rearrangements only. Not all clones are present; in checked studies, unresolved V genes account for under half, and no reason is known for the remainder. This sample lists over 100,000 clones; over 85% were detected once. The ten most abundant clones make up roughly 0.11% of the sample. Read against the paper, the sample's time point label means: cells obtained before transplantation from donor or recipient. Antigen specificity for these receptors is unknown. The starting material was unstimulated CD4+ T cells sorted from spleen or lymph node cells, obtained before intestinal transplant. The source is a human donor who received an intestinal transplant.

The V and J genes are TRBV30 and TRBJ2-4, with 7 bases fitting TRBD1. This CDR3 region has 15 residues. V was pared by 1 base and J by 0 bases, with 3 bases of the junction left unmatched. Germline V gives CDR1 GTSNPN, CDR2 SVGIG (reference sequence). CDR3 loop: CAWSGDRLAKNIQYF. CDR3 nucleotides: TGTGCCTGGAGTGGGGACAGACTAGCCAAAAACATTCAGTACTTC.

The gene calls are TRBV7-3 and TRBJ2-3; D call uncertain. Germline V gene sequence: CDR1 SGHTA, CDR2 FQGTGA. The V end was cut by 2 bases, the J end by 5 bases, with 8 bases between. The CDR3 contains 13 residues. The CDR3 region has the DNA TGTGCCAGCAGCTTATCCAGGCTAGATACGCAGTATTTT. The encoded protein is CASSLSRLDTQYF.

The rearrangement uses TRBV4-1 and TRBJ1-4; D is unclear. V lost 0 bases and J lost 7, with 6 bases in between. Looked up from germline, CDR1 is MGHRA and CDR2 is YSYEKL. The CDR3 totals 13 residues. CDR3 sequence reads: CASSQERAEKLFF. The CDR3, as DNA: TGCGCCAGCAGCCAAGAGCGAGCTGAAAAACTGTTTTTT.

The genes are TRBV5-1 and TRBJ2-7; 8 bases map to TRBD2. In germline, CDR1 is SGHRS, CDR2 YFSETQ. The CDR3 contains 14 residues. V lost 7 bases to trimming and J lost 4 bases; unmatched junction nucleotides: 10. For the CDR3, the DNA is TGCGCCAGCCGACCACTAGCGGACATTTACGAGCAGTACTTC. Residues: CASRPLADIYEQYF.

This chain connects TRBV19 to TRBJ2-4, with TRBD1 identical over 7 bases. Germline V CDR1 and CDR2: LNHDA, SQIVND (reference sequence). The junction had 10 bases not matched to a gene; V was cut back by 6 bases and J by 8 bases. The CDR3 extends over 14 amino acids. The chain's CDR3 is CASRPRGQGDIQYF. The CDR3 DNA reads TGTGCCAGTAGGCCTCGCGGCCAGGGGGACATTCAGTACTTC.

The chain uses TRBV7-8 and TRBJ2-5; 9 bases fit TRBD2. V lost 7 bases to trimming and J lost 0 bases; unmatched junction nucleotides: 3. Germline V lookup: CDR1 SGHVS, CDR2 FQNEAQ. The CDR3 length is 14 residues. The CDR3, as DNA: TGTGCCAGCAACCTAGCGGGAAACCAAGAGACCCAGTACTTC. It translates to CASNLAGNQETQYF. Full variable domain (rest looked up from reference TRBV7-8 and TRBJ2-5): GAGVSQSPRYKVAKRGQDVALRCDPISGHVSLFWYQQALGQGPEFLTYFQNEAQLDKSGLPSDRFFAERPEGSVSTLKIQRTQQEDSAVYLCASNLAGNQETQYFGPGTRLLVL.

The V and J genes are TRBV21-1 and TRBJ2-7; the DNA was not compared with TRBD2, the D call given in the table. TRBV21-1 is an annotated pseudogene. The CDR3 extends over 13 amino acids. The CDR3 here is CASSPRGSYEQYF. The CDR3 nucleotides are TGTGCCAGCAGCCCCCGGGGGTCCTACGAGCAGTACTTC.

This chain joins TRBV5-4 and TRBJ2-3; 14 bases align to TRBD2. The length of the CDR3 is 16 residues. V lost 4 bases, J lost 5 bases, and 6 bases stayed unmatched. Germline-derived CDR1 and CDR2 are SGHNT and YYREEE (reference sequence). This chain's CDR3 is CASSLGLAGVEDTQYF. The DNA of the CDR3 is TGTGCCAGCAGCCTGGGACTAGCGGGAGTGGAAGATACGCAGTATTTT.